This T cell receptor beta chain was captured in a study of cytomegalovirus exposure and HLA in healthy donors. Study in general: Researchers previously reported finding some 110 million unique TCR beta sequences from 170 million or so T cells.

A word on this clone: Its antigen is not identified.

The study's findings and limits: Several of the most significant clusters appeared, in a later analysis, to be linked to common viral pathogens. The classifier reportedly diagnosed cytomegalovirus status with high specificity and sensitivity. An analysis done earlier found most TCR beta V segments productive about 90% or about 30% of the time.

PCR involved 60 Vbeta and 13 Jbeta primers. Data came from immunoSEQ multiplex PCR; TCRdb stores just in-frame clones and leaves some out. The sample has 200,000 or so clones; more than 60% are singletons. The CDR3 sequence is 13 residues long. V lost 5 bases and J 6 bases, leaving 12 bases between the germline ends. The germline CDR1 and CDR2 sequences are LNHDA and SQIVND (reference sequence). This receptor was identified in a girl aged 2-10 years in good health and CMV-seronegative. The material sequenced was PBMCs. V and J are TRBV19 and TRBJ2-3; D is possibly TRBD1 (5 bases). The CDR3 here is CASSLHHRDTQYF. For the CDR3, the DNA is TGTGCCAGTAGTCTCCATCACAGGGATACGCAGTATTTT.